This section outlines one TCR beta chain sequence together with its context. Sequencing was performed with immunoSEQ multiplex PCR; in TCRdb, only in-frame clones are kept and a portion is missing. The sample includes 120,000 or so clones, 75% to 90% of them seen just once. This entry comes from a study of radiotherapy plus CTLA-4 blockade in lung cancer. The CDR3 totals 15 residues. CDR1 is SGHVS and CDR2 is FQNEAQ in the germline V gene. V gave up 1 base and J gave up 3 bases, with 10 bases separating them. This sample comprised peripheral blood, obtained from a patient treated with radiotherapy plus ipilimumab. The chain has TRBV7-8 and TRBJ2-4, with D tentatively TRBD1 (6 bases). This clonotype was obtained from a human donor with non-small cell lung cancer that progressed on radiotherapy plus ipilimumab. CDR3 region: CASSLDRAGKNIQYF. The CDR3 region has the DNA TGTGCCAGCAGCTTAGACAGGGCCGGCAAAAACATTCAGTACTTC.